The next 9 T cell receptor beta chains were all read from a single sample in a study of response to subunit inactivated influenza vaccine. TCRdb called the RT-PCR reads again in MiXCR, with one record for every CDR3 protein. The sample comprises approximately 300,000 distinct CDR3 sequences, about 20% of which are singletons, and about 9.4% rests with the top ten. The sample consisted of PBMCs from blood, taken about 19 months after vaccination. The receptors were gathered from a man between 50 and 75 years old who received an inactivated influenza vaccine.

This clonotype occurred a few times. This rearrangement joins TRBV24-1 to TRBJ1-1; 8 nucleotides align to TRBD1. V dropped 7 bases and J dropped 0; count of bases not matched to a gene: 3. Germline V gives CDR1 KGHDR, CDR2 SFDVKD. This CDR3 region has 14 residues. The CDR3 DNA reads TGTGCCACCAGAGACAGGGGCATGAACACTGAAGCTTTCTTT. Protein: CATRDRGMNTEAFF.

This clonotype has more than one count but fewer than ten. The genes are TRBV7-2 and TRBJ1-2, with D possibly TRBD1 on 5 matching bases. V was cut by 5 bases and J by 0 bases, with 10 bases left in between. The CDR3 consists of 14 residues. Germline values: CDR1 SGHTA, CDR2 FQGNSA. The CDR3 reads CASSLGLANYGYTF. The CDR3 region has the DNA TGTGCCAGCAGCCTGGGACTGGCTAACTATGGCTACACCTTC.

This clonotype has just a few counts. The chain's CDR3 is CASSEGGTSGYNEQFF. The DNA of the CDR3 is TGTGCCAGCAGCGAGGGGGGGACTAGCGGATACAATGAGCAGTTCTTC. The rearrangement links TRBV9 to TRBJ2-1; 11 bases agree with TRBD2. The J segment lost 4 bases and the V segment lost 3 bases, leaving 6 bases of the junction unmatched. CDR3 length equals 16 residues. Germline values: CDR1 SGDLS, CDR2 YYNGEE.

The chain employs TRBV12-3 or TRBV12-4 and TRBJ1-4, with D possibly TRBD1 on 5 matching bases. The CDR3 is 15 residues long. The V end lost 0 bases, the J end lost 8 bases, and 13 bases lay between the germline ends. Here the CDR3 reads CASSLALQGGEKLFF. DNA of the CDR3: TGTGCCAGCAGTTTAGCCTTGCAGGGAGGCGAAAAACTGTTTTTT.

This clonotype was picked up many times. This sequence joins TRBV7-9 and TRBJ1-3; D ambiguous. Per the germline V gene, CDR1 is SEHNR and CDR2 is FQNEAQ (reference sequence). The length of the CDR3 is 14 residues. Between the trimmed V and J ends, which lost 6 bases and 2 bases, there was a span of 11 bases. The DNA for the CDR3 is TGTGCCAGCAGTCTCGAACCCCCTGGAAACACCATATATTTT. The encoded protein is CASSLEPPGNTIYF.

The chain joins TRBV29-1 to TRBJ2-1; D gene unclear. The CDR3 length is 15 residues. V lost 2 bases and J 5 bases, leaving 16 bases between the germline ends. Germline loops: CDR1 SQVTM, CDR2 ANQGSEA. Here the CDR3 DNA reads TGCAGCGTTGAACCGAGGAATACGATCAACAATGAGCAGTTCTTC. Translated: CSVEPRNTINNEQFF.

V and J are TRBV7-9 and TRBJ1-4, with no clear D. Germline values: CDR1 SEHNR, CDR2 FQNEAQ (reference sequence). With 2 bases removed from V and 0 bases from J, the gap between germline ends came to 10 bases. This CDR3 has 16 residues. The CDR3 DNA follows: TGTGCCAGCAGCTTACGGTTGGCAGCAACTAATGAAAAACTGTTTTTT. Protein product: CASSLRLAATNEKLFF.

In this sample, this clonotype turned up a few times. This chain connects TRBV15 to TRBJ1-1, with 7 bases identical to TRBD1. The CDR3 has 13 amino acids. V was pared by 5 bases and J by 6 bases, with 6 bases of the junction left unmatched. Germline V CDR1 and CDR2: LNHNV, YYDKDF (reference sequence). CDR3 sequence reads: CATSGIGTAEAFF. The CDR3 DNA reads as TGTGCCACCAGCGGGATTGGGACAGCTGAAGCTTTCTTT.

The chain joins TRBV5-1 to TRBJ1-1, with D possibly matching TRBD1 (5 bases). Germline CDR1 reads SGHRS; CDR2 reads YFSETQ. The germline V and J ends were trimmed by 5 bases and 4 bases, with 9 bases remaining between them. The CDR3 is 12 residues long. For the CDR3, the DNA is TGCGCCAGCAGGTCTGACAGCACTGAAGCTTTCTTT. This encodes CASRSDSTEAFF.